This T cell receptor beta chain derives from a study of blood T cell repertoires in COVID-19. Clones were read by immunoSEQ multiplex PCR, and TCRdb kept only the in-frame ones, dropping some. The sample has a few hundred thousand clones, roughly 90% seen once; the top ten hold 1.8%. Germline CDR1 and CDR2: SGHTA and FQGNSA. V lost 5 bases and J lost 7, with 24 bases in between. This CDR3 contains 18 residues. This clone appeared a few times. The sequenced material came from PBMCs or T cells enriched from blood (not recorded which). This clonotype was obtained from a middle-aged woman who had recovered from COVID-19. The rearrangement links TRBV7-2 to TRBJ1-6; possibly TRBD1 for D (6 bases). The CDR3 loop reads CASSHPEDSPRGNSPLHF. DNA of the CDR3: TGTGCCAGCAGCCACCCCGAGGACAGCCCGAGGGGCAATTCACCCCTCCACTTT.